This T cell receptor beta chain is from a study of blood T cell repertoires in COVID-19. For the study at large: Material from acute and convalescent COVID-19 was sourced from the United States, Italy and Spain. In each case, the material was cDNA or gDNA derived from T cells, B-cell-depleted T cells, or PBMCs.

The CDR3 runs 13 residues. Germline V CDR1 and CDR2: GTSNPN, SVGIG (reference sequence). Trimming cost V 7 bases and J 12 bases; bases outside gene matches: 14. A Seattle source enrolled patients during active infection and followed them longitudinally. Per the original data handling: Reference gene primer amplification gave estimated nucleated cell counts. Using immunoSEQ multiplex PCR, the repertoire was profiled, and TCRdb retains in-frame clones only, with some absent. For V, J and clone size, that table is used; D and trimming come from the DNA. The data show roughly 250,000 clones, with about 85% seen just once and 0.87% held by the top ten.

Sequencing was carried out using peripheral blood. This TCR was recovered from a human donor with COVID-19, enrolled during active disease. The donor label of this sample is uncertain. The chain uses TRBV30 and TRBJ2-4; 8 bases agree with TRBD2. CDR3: CASQLSGKATQYF. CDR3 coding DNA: TGTGCCTCCCAACTTAGCGGGAAGGCCACTCAGTACTTC.